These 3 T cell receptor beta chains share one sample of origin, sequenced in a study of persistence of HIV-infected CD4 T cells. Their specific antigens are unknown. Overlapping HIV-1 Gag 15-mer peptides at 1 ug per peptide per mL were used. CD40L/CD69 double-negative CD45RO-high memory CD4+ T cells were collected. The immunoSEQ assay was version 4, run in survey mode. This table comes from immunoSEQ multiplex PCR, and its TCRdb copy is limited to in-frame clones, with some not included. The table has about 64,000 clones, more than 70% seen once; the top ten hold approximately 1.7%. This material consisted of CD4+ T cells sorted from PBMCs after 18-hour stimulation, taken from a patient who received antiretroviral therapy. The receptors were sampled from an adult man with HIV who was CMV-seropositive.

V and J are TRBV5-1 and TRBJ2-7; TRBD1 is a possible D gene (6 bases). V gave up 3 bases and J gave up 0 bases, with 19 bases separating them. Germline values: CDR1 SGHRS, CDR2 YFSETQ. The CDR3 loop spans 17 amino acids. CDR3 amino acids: CASSYLPRTADSYEQYF. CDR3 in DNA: TGCGCCAGCAGCTATTTGCCTAGGACAGCGGACTCCTACGAGCAGTACTTC.

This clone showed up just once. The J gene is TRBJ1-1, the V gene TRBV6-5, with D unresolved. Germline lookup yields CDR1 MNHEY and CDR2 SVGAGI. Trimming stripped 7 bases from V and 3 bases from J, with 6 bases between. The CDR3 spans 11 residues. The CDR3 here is CASKRDTEAFF. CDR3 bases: TGTGCCAGCAAACGGGACACTGAAGCTTTCTTT.

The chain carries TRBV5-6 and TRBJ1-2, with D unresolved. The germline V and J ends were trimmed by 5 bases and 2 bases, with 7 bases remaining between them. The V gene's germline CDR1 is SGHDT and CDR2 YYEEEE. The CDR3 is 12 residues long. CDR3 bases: TGTGCCAGCAGGGACGGAAACTATGGCTACACCTTC. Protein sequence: CASRDGNYGYTF.